The 25 T cell receptor beta chains in this list originate from one sample, sequenced in a study of OX40 agonist ivuxolimab in advanced cancers. The table came from immunoSEQ multiplex PCR; TCRdb's copy has only in-frame clones and leaves some out. The table includes more than 30,000 clones, 86% detected once. The sequencing used CD4+ or CD8+ T cells sorted from blood, collected in a trial of the OX40 agonist ivuxolimab. These receptors were taken from an adult with an advanced solid tumor such as melanoma, head and neck, liver or kidney cancer.

The chain joins TRBV2 to TRBJ2-4; TRBD1 might be the D (5 bases). This CDR3 is built from 12 residues. Germline V gives CDR1 SNHLY, CDR2 FYNNEI. V shed 2 bases and J shed 15 bases, with 14 bases lying between them. CDR3 in amino acids: CASSESWQGGYF. The CDR3 nucleotides read TGTGCCAGCAGTGAATCGTGGCAGGGCGGGTACTTC.

The chain links TRBV4-3 to TRBJ1-2, with a possible D match to TRBD1 (5 bases). CDR3 size: 13 residues. CDR1 and CDR2 from the germline V gene are LGHNA and YSLEER. Trimming removed 1 base from V and 4 bases from J, with 7 bases in between. CDR3 amino acids: CASSQGGGYGYTF. The CDR3 DNA follows: TGCGCCAGCAGCCAAGGGGGGGGCTATGGCTACACCTTC.

This chain links TRBV14 with TRBJ2-7, with 8 bases matching TRBD1. Germline V gene lookup returns CDR1 SGHDN and CDR2 FVKESK. The CDR3 is 15 amino acids. V lost 1 base and J lost 10; bases outside the gene matches: 12. Here the CDR3 reads CASSQGARGPPRQYF. As DNA, the CDR3 is TGTGCCAGCAGCCAAGGTGCCAGGGGGCCACCCCGACAGTACTTC.

This clone was seen a single time. The chain has TRBV28 and TRBJ1-5; D gene ambiguous. The CDR3 contains 17 residues. Germline assignment: CDR1 MDHEN and CDR2 SYDVKM. V dropped 2 bases and J dropped 2 bases, with 16 bases sitting between them. CDR3 DNA sequence: TGTGCCAGCAGTTTAAGGGCGGTCCGGTTTGGCAATCAGCCCCAGCATTTT. Encoded protein: CASSLRAVRFGNQPQHF.

V is TRBV5-5 and J is TRBJ2-2, with TRBD2 as a possible D gene (5 bases). V dropped 0 bases and J dropped 0 bases, with 12 bases sitting between them. CDR1 is SGHKS and CDR2 is YYEKEE in the germline V gene (reference sequence). The CDR3 extends over 17 amino acids. CDR3 in DNA: TGTGCCAGCAGCTTGGCGGCTAGCTTGGCGAACACCGGGGAGCTGTTTTTT. It translates to CASSLAASLANTGELFF.

The rearrangement uses TRBV4-1 and TRBJ2-7, with D perhaps given as TRBD1 or TRBD2 (5 bases each). Germline loops: CDR1 MGHRA, CDR2 YSYEKL. This CDR3 is built from 15 residues. V was trimmed by 2 bases and J by 5 bases, leaving 16 bases between them. The CDR3 DNA is TGCGCCAGCAGCCAATCCACCGGGGCCCGTAACGAGCAGTACTTC. Amino acids: CASSQSTGARNEQYF.

The rearrangement uses TRBV9 and TRBJ2-1, with D possibly being TRBD2 (5 bases). V was clipped by 3 bases and J by 4 bases, with 11 bases between them. CDR1 SGDLS and CDR2 YYNGEE come from the germline V gene. This CDR3 region has 14 residues. CDR3 bases: TGTGCCAGCAGCGCTGAGGGATTGTACAATGAGCAGTTCTTC. Protein: CASSAEGLYNEQFF.

The genes are TRBV19 and TRBJ2-3; D tentatively reads TRBD1 or TRBD2 (6 bases each). The CDR3 runs 16 residues. V lost 4 bases to trimming and J lost 0 bases, with 14 bases between them. Per the germline V gene, CDR1 is LNHDA and CDR2 is SQIVND (reference sequence). The CDR3 sequence is CASSKRQEGSTDTQYF. For the CDR3, the DNA is TGTGCCAGTAGTAAAAGACAGGAGGGTAGCACAGATACGCAGTATTTT.

Of note for this clone: A read error may account for a junction end that differs from germline. Distinct nucleotide sequences in the sample also encode this CDR3. The chain combines TRBV28 with TRBJ2-2, with 7 bases matching TRBD2. Germline lookup yields CDR1 MDHEN and CDR2 SYDVKM. The CDR3 contains 16 residues. CDR3 DNA: TGTGCCAGCAGCTTATTGTCGCTAGCGGACACCGGGGAGCTGTTTTTT. This translates into CASSLLSLADTGELFF.

V gene TRBV2 combines with J gene TRBJ2-7, with 8 bases identical to TRBD2. Germline V gene sequence: CDR1 SNHLY, CDR2 FYNNEI. The CDR3 is 12 residues long. The V and J ends lost 8 bases and 6 bases, in that order; junction bases with no gene match: 6. The CDR3 here is CASREGMGEQYF. Here the CDR3 DNA reads TGTGCCAGCCGGGAGGGTATGGGCGAGCAGTACTTC.

The chain uses TRBV25-1 and TRBJ2-7; 7 bases map to TRBD1. The CDR3 is 13 residues long. V shed 6 bases, J shed 1 base, and the junction held 3 bases outside the gene matches. In germline, CDR1 is MGHDK, CDR2 SYGVNS. Here the CDR3 DNA reads TGTGCCAGCAGATCGGGACAGTCCTACGAGCAGTACTTC. This sequence encodes CASRSGQSYEQYF.

This sequence joins TRBV11-2 and TRBJ2-3; D might be TRBD2 (5 bases). The CDR3 totals 17 residues. Germline CDR1 SGHAT, CDR2 FQNNGV. Trimming shortened V by 0 bases and J by 3 bases, and 16 bases separated the two germline ends. The CDR3: CASSLELGSGYTDTQYF. The CDR3 bases are TGTGCCAGCAGCTTAGAATTGGGCAGCGGTTATACAGATACGCAGTATTTT. The variable domain in full, completed from reference TRBV11-2 and TRBJ2-3, reads EAGVAQSPRYKIIEKRQSVAFWCNPISGHATLYWYQQILGQGPKLLIQFQNNGVVDDSQLPKDRFSAERLKGVDSTLKIQPAKLEDSAVYLCASSLELGSGYTDTQYFGPGTRLTVL.

The J gene is TRBJ2-2, the V gene TRBV7-9, with 8 nucleotides matching TRBD2. The trim removed 5 bases at V and 2 bases at J, leaving 4 bases unmatched. The CDR3 spans 15 residues. Germline CDR1 is SEHNR and CDR2 is FQNEAQ (reference sequence). The CDR3 coding sequence is TGTGCCAGCAGCCCCAGCGGGAGAAACACCGGGGAGCTGTTTTTT. Amino acid sequence: CASSPSGRNTGELFF.

The chain has TRBV29-1 and TRBJ2-1, with 7 positions matching TRBD1. Per germline, CDR1 SQVTM and CDR2 ANQGSEA. The CDR3 loop spans 12 amino acids. With 6 bases clipped from V and 9 bases from J, the junction kept 8 bases outside the gene matches. CDR3 sequence: CSVPGQYAEQFF. The DNA of the CDR3 is TGCAGCGTCCCGGGACAGTACGCTGAGCAGTTCTTC.

The CDR3 DNA reads as TGTGCCAGCAGTCCCGATGGACTTGAGCAGTTCTTC. It yields the protein CASSPDGLEQFF. The J gene is TRBJ2-1, the V gene TRBV6-5, with D maybe TRBD2 (5 bases). The CDR3 covers 12 residues. V was shortened by 5 bases and J by 9 bases, with 11 bases between the two germline ends. Per germline, CDR1 MNHEY and CDR2 SVGAGI.

V and J are TRBV28 and TRBJ2-7; 10 bases match TRBD1. The CDR3 is 16 residues long. Germline loops: CDR1 MDHEN, CDR2 SYDVKM. Losses at the gene ends were 3 bases for V and 4 bases for J; bases not matched to a gene: 9. DNA of the CDR3: TGTGCCAGCAGTTTCACCGACAGGGGGCCTCAGTACGAGCAGTACTTC. Translation: CASSFTDRGPQYEQYF.

The rearrangement links TRBV28 to TRBJ2-7; D not resolved. The germline V gene encodes CDR1 MDHEN and CDR2 SYDVKM. The CDR3 extends over 12 amino acids. Trimming pared 4 bases from V and 6 bases from J, leaving 10 bases between. CDR3 amino acids: CASSWPDGEQYF. The CDR3 region has the DNA TGTGCCAGCAGTTGGCCGGATGGCGAGCAGTACTTC. Full variable domain (missing parts from reference TRBV28 and TRBJ2-7): DVKVTQSSRYLVKRTGEKVFLECVQDMDHENMFWYRQDPGLGLRLIYFSYDVKMKEKGDIPEGYSVSREKKERFSLILESASTNQTSMYLCASSWPDGEQYFGPGTRLTVT.

The chain is built from TRBV18 and TRBJ2-1, with D maybe TRBD2 (10 bases). CDR1 and CDR2 from the germline V gene are KGHSH and LQKENI. Trimming took 7 bases from V and 2 from J, leaving 30 bases between them. The CDR3 has 20 amino acids. Here the CDR3 reads CASLTGTGTRTSGPYNEQFF. CDR3 coding DNA: TGTGCCAGCTTAACCGGGACAGGGACACGGACTAGCGGACCCTACAATGAGCAGTTCTTC.

The V gene is TRBV6-5, the J gene TRBJ2-5; 11 bases align to TRBD2. The CDR3 totals 15 residues. Germline V gives CDR1 MNHEY, CDR2 SVGAGI. The V and J ends lost 5 bases and 5 bases, in that order; junction bases with no gene match: 7. The CDR3 sequence is CASSQRTSGLETQYF. The CDR3 DNA is TGTGCCAGCAGTCAGCGGACTAGCGGGCTTGAGACCCAGTACTTC.

The chain is built from TRBV29-1 and TRBJ1-3; D perhaps matches TRBD1 (6 bases). The CDR3 has 13 amino acids. V was trimmed by 5 bases and J by 2 bases, leaving 10 bases between them. The germline gives CDR1 SQVTM, CDR2 ANQGSEA. Here the CDR3 reads CSVWDTTGNTIYF. Written as DNA, the CDR3 is TGCAGCGTTTGGGACACTACTGGAAACACCATATATTTT.

V and J are TRBV6-1 and TRBJ1-2; D not resolved. Germline V gene data show CDR1 as MNHNS and CDR2 as SASEGT. This CDR3 region has 18 residues. Trimming pared 2 bases from V and 0 bases from J, leaving 19 bases between. CDR3 residues: CASSEMAGFTTANYGYTF. CDR3 DNA: TGTGCCAGCAGTGAAATGGCCGGGTTCACGACGGCTAACTATGGCTACACCTTC.

The chain couples TRBV5-6 to TRBJ1-1; D is undetermined. This CDR3 spans 16 amino acids. V shed 0 bases and J shed 3 bases, with 15 bases lying between them. The germline gives CDR1 SGHDT, CDR2 YYEEEE. CDR3 nucleotide sequence: TGTGCCAGCAGCTTGGCCGTAGGAGACTGGGACACTGAAGCTTTCTTT. Translated, it gives CASSLAVGDWDTEAFF. Drawing the rest from reference TRBV5-6 and TRBJ1-1, the complete variable domain is DAGVTQSPTHLIKTRGQQVTLRCSPKSGHDTVSWYQQALGQGPQFIFQYYEEEERQRGNFPDRFSGHQFPNYSSELNVNALLLGDSALYLCASSLAVGDWDTEAFFGQGTRLTVV.

The rearrangement joins TRBV29-1 to TRBJ2-6; D is undetermined. The length of the CDR3 is 15 residues. Germline V gene lookup returns CDR1 SQVTM and CDR2 ANQGSEA. V was cut by 4 bases and J by 2 bases, with 12 bases left in between. CDR3 amino acids: CSVVLLQTGANVLTF. For the CDR3, the DNA is TGCAGCGTTGTCCTCCTTCAGACTGGGGCCAACGTCCTGACTTTC.

The chain joins TRBV29-1 to TRBJ2-5; D ambiguous. Germline V gene sequence: CDR1 SQVTM, CDR2 ANQGSEA. The CDR3 length is 10 residues. V gave up 6 bases and J gave up 6 bases, with 8 bases separating them. The CDR3 loop is CSVASKTQYF. For the CDR3, the DNA is TGCAGCGTGGCTTCGAAGACCCAGTACTTC. Drawing the rest from reference TRBV29-1 and TRBJ2-5, the complete variable domain is SAVISQKPSRDICQRGTSLTIQCQVDSQVTMMFWYRQQPGQSLTLIATANQGSEATYESGFVIDKFPISRPNLTFSTLTVSNMSPEDSSIYLCSVASKTQYFGPGTRLLVL.

The chain uses TRBV4-3 and TRBJ1-2; TRBD1 is a possible D gene (6 bases). CDR3 length: 14 residues. Trimming stripped 0 bases from V and 3 bases from J, with 8 bases between. CDR1 and CDR2 (germline): LGHNA, YSLEER. CDR3 sequence (DNA): TGCGCCAGCAGCCAAGAACAGGGAGACTATGGCTACACCTTC. The encoded protein is CASSQEQGDYGYTF.